This entry lists 31 T cell receptor beta chains sequenced from one sample in a study of blood T cell repertoires in COVID-19. Here immunoSEQ multiplex PCR was the method, and the copy in TCRdb shows in-frame clones only, minus some. The table has some 87,000 clones, around four fifths seen once; the top ten hold around 36%. Sequencing was performed on peripheral blood. The receptors here all came from a man of 80 years or more with active or convalescent COVID-19.

The chain links TRBV6-6 to TRBJ2-7; 9 bases line up with TRBD1. CDR1 and CDR2 (germline): MNHNY, SVGAGI (reference sequence). The CDR3 runs to 14 residues. The trim removed 6 bases at V and 6 bases at J, leaving 9 bases unmatched. The CDR3, as DNA: TGTGCCAGCAGAAAAAGGGACAGGGTTTCCGAGCAGTACTTC. Its protein product is CASRKRDRVSEQYF.

This sequence joins TRBV10-3 and TRBJ1-3; D may be TRBD1 (6 bases). The germline CDR1 and CDR2 sequences are ENHRY and SYGVKD. Trimming stripped 3 bases from V and 7 bases from J, with 13 bases between. The CDR3 has 14 residues. The CDR3 region has the DNA TGTGCCATCAGTGACCCGACAGGCCGGAACACCATATATTTT. Its protein product is CAISDPTGRNTIYF.

The chain carries TRBV4-2 and TRBJ2-3, with D tentatively TRBD2 (7 bases). The germline CDR1 and CDR2 sequences are LGHNA and YNFKEQ. V lost 1 base to trimming and J lost 6 bases, with 17 bases between them. The CDR3 length is 16 residues. Here the CDR3 DNA reads TGTGCCAGCAGCCAAGGGGCCGGGGGGCCTGGGGATACGCAGTATTTT. This translates into CASSQGAGGPGDTQYF.

This chain uses TRBV4-3 with TRBJ2-3, with TRBD2 matching over 8 bases. V trimming: 1 base; J trimming: 7 bases; junction bases outside the gene matches: 10. Germline V gene data show CDR1 as LGHNA and CDR2 as YSLEER. This CDR3 is built from 16 residues. The CDR3 nucleotides are TGCGCCAGCAGCCAAGGCCCCGGGAGGGGCATCAATACGCAGTATTTT. It specifies CASSQGPGRGINTQYF.

The V and J genes are TRBV4-3 and TRBJ1-6; D ambiguous. CDR3 length: 15 amino acids. Trimming took 0 bases from V and 8 from J, leaving 11 bases between them. Germline V gene lookup returns CDR1 LGHNA and CDR2 YSLEER. As DNA, the CDR3 is TGCGCCAGCAGCCAAGATTGGCGGGGTGATTCACCCCTCCACTTT. This encodes CASSQDWRGDSPLHF.

The V call is TRBV5-6, the J call TRBJ1-1; no reliable D call. V was shortened by 4 bases and J by 1 base, with 17 bases between the two germline ends. The CDR3 is 16 residues long. Per the germline V gene, CDR1 is SGHDT and CDR2 is YYEEEE. DNA of the CDR3: TGTGCCAGCAGCCCCTCGGGGAGCCTATGGAACACTGAAGCTTTCTTT. This gives the protein CASSPSGSLWNTEAFF.

This clone was counted at least ten times. The CDR3 here is CASSSAGANEQFF. CDR3 DNA: TGTGCCAGCAGTTCTGCGGGGGCTAATGAGCAGTTCTTC. The chain uses TRBV27 and TRBJ2-1; D might be TRBD2 (7 bases). V lost 4 bases, J lost 7 bases, and 11 bases lay in between. The CDR3 loop spans 13 amino acids. CDR1 is MNHEY and CDR2 is SMNVEV in the germline V gene (reference sequence).

The chain carries TRBV6-1 and TRBJ1-6; 8 positions agree with TRBD1. The ends lost 4 bases at V and 2 bases at J; junction bases unmatched: 7. The CDR3 is 17 amino acids. The V gene's germline CDR1 is MNHNS and CDR2 SASEGT. The CDR3 region is CASSGTGKSTYNSPLHF. For the CDR3, the DNA is TGTGCCAGCAGTGGGACAGGGAAGAGTACCTATAATTCACCCCTCCACTTT.

V is TRBV5-5 and J is TRBJ2-2; 8 bases are shared with TRBD1. Trimming cost V 4 bases and J 4 bases; bases outside gene matches: 0. Germline V gene data show CDR1 as SGHKS and CDR2 as YYEKEE (reference sequence). The CDR3 extends over 13 amino acids. The CDR3 bases are TGTGCCAGCAGCGACAGGGGCACCGGGGAGCTGTTTTTT. Translating gives CASSDRGTGELFF.

There are many counts of this clone. The chain recombines TRBV2 with TRBJ1-2; D not certain. The V and J ends lost 6 bases and 4 bases respectively, with 15 bases between them. Germline CDR1 is SNHLY and CDR2 is FYNNEI. This CDR3 region has 14 residues. The CDR3 DNA reads as TGTGCCAGCAGCCCTGCTGCCAACACCTATGGCTACACCTTC. Translated, it gives CASSPAANTYGYTF. Full variable domain (outside the CDR3, taken from reference TRBV2 and TRBJ1-2): EPEVTQTPSHQVTQMGQEVILRCVPISNHLYFYWYRQILGQKVEFLVSFYNNEISEKSEIFDDQFSVERPDGSNFTLKIRSTKLEDSAMYFCASSPAANTYGYTFGSGTRLTVV.

The chain uses TRBV19 and TRBJ2-5; TRBD1 might be the D (6 bases). V was trimmed by 6 bases and J by 7 bases, leaving 15 bases between them. Germline V gene sequence: CDR1 LNHDA, CDR2 SQIVND (reference sequence). The CDR3 covers 13 residues. This chain's CDR3 is CASRGAGLPTQYF. In nucleotides, the CDR3 is TGTGCCAGTAGGGGGGCCGGTCTACCGACCCAGTACTTC. The full variable domain, with the rest looked up from reference TRBV19 and TRBJ2-5, is DGGITQSPKYLFRKEGQNVTLSCEQNLNHDAMYWYRQDPGQGLRLIYYSQIVNDFQKGDIAEGYSVSREKKESFPLTVTSAQKNPTAFYLCASRGAGLPTQYFGPGTRLLVL.

V is TRBV7-2 and J is TRBJ1-5; 7 positions agree with TRBD1. The CDR3 totals 16 residues. Germline loops: CDR1 SGHTA, CDR2 FQGNSA. Trimming at V came to 0 bases and at J to 1 base, leaving 3 bases not matched to a gene. The CDR3 region has the DNA TGTGCCAGCAGCTTAGCCGGGACAGTGAGCAATCAGCCCCAGCATTTT. This encodes CASSLAGTVSNQPQHF.

This clone has only a few counts. The chain carries TRBV5-1 and TRBJ1-6; no reliable D call. The V end lost 5 bases, the J end lost 4 bases, and 19 bases lay between the germline ends. This CDR3 is built from 17 residues. CDR1 SGHRS and CDR2 YFSETQ come from the germline V gene. CDR3 DNA: TGCGCCAGCAGTTTTATACCCAGAACCTTTTATAATTCACCCCTCCACTTT. Its translation: CASSFIPRTFYNSPLHF.

Note on this clone: Germline and junction disagree at one end, which may indicate a read error. This chain uses TRBV7-7 with TRBJ2-1; TRBD2 matches at 9 bases. The CDR3 sequence is 16 residues long. Looked up from germline, CDR1 is SSHAT and CDR2 is FNYEAQ (reference sequence). In nucleotides, the CDR3 is TGTGCTAGCAGCCCCCTCGGACTAGCGATAAACAATGAGCAGTTCTTC. It is translated as CASSPLGLAINNEQFF.

This rearrangement joins TRBV11-1 to TRBJ2-7; the D gene is possibly TRBD2 (6 bases). Trimming removed 3 bases at V and 6 bases at J, with 6 bases between. CDR3 length equals 11 residues. Germline V gene sequence: CDR1 SGHAT, CDR2 FQDESV (reference sequence). As DNA, the CDR3 is TGTGCCAGCAGCTTCGGGGGCGAGCAGTACTTC. This encodes CASSFGGEQYF.

V and J are TRBV19 and TRBJ1-6; D possibly corresponds to TRBD1 (6 bases). The CDR3 contains 14 residues. CDR1 is LNHDA, CDR2 SQIVND, per germline (reference sequence). The V end lost 8 bases, the J end lost 0 bases, and 8 bases lay between the germline ends. CDR3 amino acids: CASADSSYNSPLHF. For the CDR3, the DNA is TGTGCCAGTGCGGACAGCTCCTATAATTCACCCCTCCACTTT.

The chain links TRBV18 to TRBJ1-2; no firm D call. CDR1 KGHSH and CDR2 LQKENI come from the germline V gene. This CDR3 is 16 amino acids long. V lost 6 bases and J 6 bases, leaving 23 bases between the germline ends. CDR3 sequence: CASSTPPPPWSDGYTF. In DNA form, the CDR3 reads TGTGCCAGCTCCACACCTCCTCCCCCCTGGTCTGATGGCTACACCTTC.

Only one count was recorded for this clone. V usage is TRBV4-3 and J usage is TRBJ2-1; D gene ambiguous. The V gene lost 3 bases and the J gene lost 5 bases, with 8 bases spanning the gap. The CDR3 contains 13 residues. Germline loops: CDR1 LGHNA, CDR2 YSLEER. This CDR3 reads CASSHYGNNEQFF. CDR3 in DNA: TGCGCCAGCAGCCATTACGGTAACAATGAGCAGTTCTTC.

This chain links TRBV4-2 with TRBJ1-1; 9 bases fit TRBD1. CDR1 and CDR2 (germline): LGHNA, YNFKEQ. The CDR3 consists of 15 residues. V lost 3 bases and J lost 3; bases outside the gene matches: 5. In nucleotides, the CDR3 is TGTGCCAGCAGCCACCGGGACAGGGATTACACTGAAGCTTTCTTT. The encoded protein is CASSHRDRDYTEAFF.

The rearrangement links TRBV5-6 to TRBJ1-1; D not certain. CDR1 and CDR2 from the germline V gene are SGHDT and YYEEEE. Deletions cut 2 bases from V and 3 bases from J, with 14 bases between. This CDR3 is built from 15 residues. The CDR3 DNA sequence: TGTGCCAGCAGCTTTGATGCAGCAGGATACACTGAAGCTTTCTTT. It yields the protein CASSFDAAGYTEAFF.

This chain connects TRBV30 to TRBJ1-6; unclear D gene. This CDR3 is 15 amino acids long. Germline CDR1 reads GTSNPN; CDR2 reads SVGIG (reference sequence). V lost 2 bases, J lost 7 bases, and 15 bases lay in between. This CDR3 is CAWSLREARNSPLHF. The CDR3 coding sequence is TGTGCCTGGAGTCTCCGGGAGGCCAGGAATTCACCCCTCCACTTT. The full variable domain, its missing parts supplied by reference TRBV30 and TRBJ1-6, is SQTIHQWPATLVQPVGSPLSLECTVEGTSNPNLYWYRQAAGRGLQLLFYSVGIGQISSEVPQNLSASRPQDRQFILSSKKLLLSDSGFYLCAWSLREARNSPLHFGNGTRLTVT.

V is TRBV27 and J is TRBJ2-1, with D perhaps TRBD2 (6 bases). V lost 0 bases and J lost 5, with 14 bases in between. The germline gives CDR1 MNHEY, CDR2 SMNVEV (reference sequence). CDR3 length: 16 amino acids. DNA for the CDR3: TGTGCCAGCAGTTTATCGCTCGCGGGGTATGACAATGAGCAGTTCTTC. This gives the protein CASSLSLAGYDNEQFF.

Comments on this clone: Mismatch with germline at one junction end may stem from a read error. Other DNA sequences of this sample code for an identical CDR3. CDR3 sequence reads: CASSSGQHNSPLHF. CDR3 nucleotides: TGTGCCAGCAGCTCGGGACAGCATAATTCACCCCTTCACTTT. This chain joins TRBV7-3 and TRBJ1-6; TRBD1 matches at 7 bases. Per germline, CDR1 SGHTA and CDR2 FQGTGA. The CDR3 length is 14 residues.

The genes are TRBV18 and TRBJ2-1; the D gene is possibly TRBD2 (6 bases). The V and J ends lost 3 bases and 3 bases respectively, with 18 bases between them. CDR1 is KGHSH, CDR2 LQKENI, per germline. This CDR3 is built from 17 residues. The CDR3 nucleotides are TGTGCCAGCTCACCCGAAGTGGCGGGGTTCGGCTACAATGAGCAGTTCTTC. Its protein product is CASSPEVAGFGYNEQFF.

This clone appeared once. The chain has TRBV4-1 and TRBJ1-1; D gene unclear. Trimming removed 4 bases at V and 4 bases at J, with 13 bases between. This CDR3 spans 14 amino acids. The V gene's germline CDR1 is MGHRA and CDR2 YSYEKL. CDR3 residues: CASSLLPAGTEAFF. The DNA of the CDR3 is TGCGCCAGCAGCCTCCTCCCGGCGGGCACTGAAGCTTTCTTT.

CDR3 region: CASSPEGGQGYGYTF. The CDR3 coding sequence is TGCGCCAGCAGCCCAGAGGGAGGACAGGGCTATGGCTACACCTTC. The rearrangement links TRBV5-1 to TRBJ1-2, with 8 bases fitting TRBD1. Per the germline V gene, CDR1 is SGHRS and CDR2 is YFSETQ. The ends lost 4 bases at V and 4 bases at J; junction bases unmatched: 9. The CDR3 consists of 15 residues.

This clone was seen once. This sequence joins TRBV5-6 and TRBJ2-3, with a weak D call TRBD2 (5 bases). The CDR3 has 15 amino acids. Trimming left V 4 bases short and J 2 bases short, with 14 bases between. The germline V gene encodes CDR1 SGHDT and CDR2 YYEEEE. The CDR3 protein is CASSRPRRDTDTQYF. The CDR3 DNA is TGTGCCAGCAGCAGGCCCCGCCGGGACACAGATACGCAGTATTTT. Full variable domain (outside the CDR3, taken from reference TRBV5-6 and TRBJ2-3): DAGVTQSPTHLIKTRGQQVTLRCSPKSGHDTVSWYQQALGQGPQFIFQYYEEEERQRGNFPDRFSGHQFPNYSSELNVNALLLGDSALYLCASSRPRRDTDTQYFGPGTRLTVL.

The CDR3: CASSPRTGRGYTF. CDR3 in DNA: TGTGCCAGCAGTCCTCGGACAGGACGGGGCTACACCTTC. The rearrangement uses TRBV28 and TRBJ1-2, with 7 positions matching TRBD1. V trimming: 5 bases; J trimming: 8 bases; junction bases outside the gene matches: 8. Germline V gene lookup returns CDR1 MDHEN and CDR2 SYDVKM. CDR3 length: 13 residues.

The chain combines TRBV28 with TRBJ2-7, with 7 nucleotides matching TRBD1. V shed 5 bases, J shed 6 bases, and the junction held 13 bases outside the gene matches. The V gene's germline CDR1 is MDHEN and CDR2 SYDVKM. This CDR3 contains 15 residues. CDR3 sequence: CASSQHRDSPVEQYF. As DNA, the CDR3 is TGTGCCAGCAGTCAGCATAGGGACAGCCCTGTCGAGCAGTACTTC.

The rearrangement uses TRBV28 and TRBJ1-5, with 9 bases that match TRBD1. The germline CDR1 and CDR2 sequences are MDHEN and SYDVKM. The CDR3 runs 18 residues. V lost 5 bases, J lost 7 bases, and 18 bases stayed unmatched. The CDR3 protein is CASSTPKGGTGFLQPQHF. The CDR3 DNA reads as TGTGCCAGCAGTACTCCCAAGGGGGGGACAGGGTTTTTGCAGCCCCAGCATTTT.

The chain has TRBV4-3 and TRBJ2-7, with TRBD2 matching over 7 bases. The V segment lost 0 bases and the J segment 1 base; nucleotides outside the gene matches: 0. CDR3 size: 14 residues. Germline-derived CDR1 and CDR2 are LGHNA and YSLEER. CDR3 amino acids: CASSQDSGSYEQYF. For the CDR3, the DNA is TGCGCCAGCAGCCAAGATAGCGGGTCCTACGAGCAGTACTTC.